This note documents a single T cell receptor (beta chain) sequence. Antigen: not known. This sample is drawn from a study of T cell responses to AZD1222 COVID-19 vaccine. Study conclusions and caveats: Possibly, clonal diversity was underestimated; donors were largely white British and included more females. Only six people who got AZD1222 tested seropositive at baseline. As reported, nearly half of all spike-specific TCRs target variant regions that are unmutated.

Between the trimmed V and J ends, which lost 5 bases and 10 bases, there was a span of 12 bases. The CDR3 loop spans 12 amino acids. Germline V gene data show CDR1 as ENHRY and CDR2 as SYGVKD. Using immunoSEQ multiplex PCR, the repertoire was profiled, and TCRdb retains in-frame clones only, with some absent. The repertoire has tens of thousands of clones, 88% of them found once; the top ten carry 9% to 10%. The chain uses TRBV10-3 and TRBJ2-1, with TRBD2 as a possible D gene (5 bases). The TCR comes from an adult who received the MenACWY meningococcal vaccine as a control. The material was peripheral blood, obtained 28 days after the second dose of the MenACWY control vaccine. The CDR3 coding sequence is TGTGCCATCAGTTCCGGGGAGCGGGAGCAGTTCTTC. It encodes CAISSGEREQFF.